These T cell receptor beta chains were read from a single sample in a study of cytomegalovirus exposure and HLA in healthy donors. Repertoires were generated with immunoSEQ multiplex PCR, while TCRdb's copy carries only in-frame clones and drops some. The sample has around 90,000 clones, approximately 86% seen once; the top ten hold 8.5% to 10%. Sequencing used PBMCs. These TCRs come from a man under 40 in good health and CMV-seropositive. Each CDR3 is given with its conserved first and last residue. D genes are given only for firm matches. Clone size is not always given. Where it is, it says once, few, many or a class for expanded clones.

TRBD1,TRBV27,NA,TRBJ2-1,TGTGCCAGCAGTTTAGGGTTTGGGGACAGGGCTTACAATGAGCAGTTCTTC,CASSLGFGDRAYNEQFF
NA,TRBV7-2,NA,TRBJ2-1,TGTGCCAGCAGCTTAGCCGGTGGCGGGGCCTACAATGAGCAGTTCTTC,CASSLAGGGAYNEQFF
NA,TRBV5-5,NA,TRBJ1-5,TGTGCCAGCACCATTGGGGAGGGCAATCAGCCCCAGCATTTT,CASTIGEGNQPQHF
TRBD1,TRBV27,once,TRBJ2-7,TGTGCCAGCAGTTTAGCTGGGACAGGGCCCTACGAGCAGTACTTC,CASSLAGTGPYEQYF
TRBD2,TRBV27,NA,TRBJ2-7,TGTGCCAGCAGTCCCACCGGACTAGCGGGGGGCTACGAGCAGTACTTC,CASSPTGLAGGYEQYF
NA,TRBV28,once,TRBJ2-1,TGTGCCAGCAGTTTACCTAGCCACAACTACAATGAGCAGTTCTTC,CASSLPSHNYNEQFF
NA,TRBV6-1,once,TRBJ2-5,TGTGCCAGCATCCCAAACCAAGAGACCCAGTACTTC,CASIPNQETQYF
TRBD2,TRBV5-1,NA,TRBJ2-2,TGCGCCAGCAGCTTGGGGCTAGCGGGCAACACCGGGGAGCTGTTTTTT,CASSLGLAGNTGELFF
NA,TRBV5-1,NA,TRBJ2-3,TGCGCCAGCAGCAGTGCGATGGGGGCTGAGAGCACAGATACGCAGTATTTT,CASSSAMGAESTDTQYF
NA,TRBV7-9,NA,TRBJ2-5,TGTGCCAGCAGCTTAGAAAGGACAACCCAAGAGACCCAGTACTTC,CASSLERTTQETQYF
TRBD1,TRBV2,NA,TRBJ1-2,TGTGCCAGCTCCCGGGACAGGGAATTAAGCTACACCTTC,CASSRDRELSYTF
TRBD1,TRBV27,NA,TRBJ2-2,TGTGCCAGCAGCTTGACAGGGGCGGTCGGGGAGCTGTTTTTT,CASSLTGAVGELFF
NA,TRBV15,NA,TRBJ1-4,TGTGCCACCAGCAGACAACAGGGAACTAATGAAAAACTGTTTTTT,CATSRQQGTNEKLFF
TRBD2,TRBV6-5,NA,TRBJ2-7,TGTGCCAGCAGTCGGGGGGGGGTTAGCTCCTACGAGCAGTACTTC,CASSRGGVSSYEQYF
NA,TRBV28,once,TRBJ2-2,TGTGCCAGCATCGGGTACACCGGGGAGCTGTTTTTT,CASIGYTGELFF
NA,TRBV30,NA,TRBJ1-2,TGTGCCTGGGGGGCTCTTCAGGGATATGGCTACACCTTC,CAWGALQGYGYTF
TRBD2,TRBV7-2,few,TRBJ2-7,TGTGCCAGCAGCTTCGCCACGGGACTAGCCTCCTACGAGCAGTACTTC,CASSFATGLASYEQYF
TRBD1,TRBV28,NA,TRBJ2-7,TGTGCCAGCAGGGAACCGGGACAGGGAGGCTACGAGCAGTACTTC,CASREPGQGGYEQYF
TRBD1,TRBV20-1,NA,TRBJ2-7,TGCAGTGCAAGCCACAGGGGCGAGCAGTACTTC,CSASHRGEQYF
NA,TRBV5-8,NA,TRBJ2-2,TGTGCCACCTTCCAAGCGGTTTCGGCCCGATCCACCGGGGAGCTGTTTTTT,CATFQAVSARSTGELFF
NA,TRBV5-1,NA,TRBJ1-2,TGCGCCAGCAGCCCGGGATCCCCACGGGATGGCTACACCTTC,CASSPGSPRDGYTF
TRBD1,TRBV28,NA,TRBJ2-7,TGTGCCAGCAGTGGGGACAGGGATGAGCAGTACTTC,CASSGDRDEQYF
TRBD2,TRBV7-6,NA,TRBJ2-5,TGTGCCAGCAGCTTAGATTTCGGGAGGGGTCAAGAGACCCAGTACTTC,CASSLDFGRGQETQYF
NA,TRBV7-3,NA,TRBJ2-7,TGTGCCAGCAGCTTAGGGCGGGTTGGTGAGCAGTACTTC,CASSLGRVGEQYF
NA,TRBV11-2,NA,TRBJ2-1,TGTGCCAGCAGCAGATCCAGGGGGGAAAATGAGCAGTTCTTC,CASSRSRGENEQFF
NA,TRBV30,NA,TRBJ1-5,TGTGCCTGGAGTGTTGGACACAATCAGCCCCAGCATTTT,CAWSVGHNQPQHF
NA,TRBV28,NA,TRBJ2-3,TGTGCCAGCAGTCACACCCGGGCAGGGGAGGATACGCAGTATTTT,CASSHTRAGEDTQYF
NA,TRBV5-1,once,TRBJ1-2,TGCGCCAGCAGCTTGGGGCATTGGGGGCAGATTAACTATGGCTACACCTTC,CASSLGHWGQINYGYTF
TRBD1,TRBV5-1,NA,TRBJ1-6,TGCGCCAGCAGCCTTCGGACAGGGGGCGGTAATTCACCCCTCCACTTT,CASSLRTGGGNSPLHF
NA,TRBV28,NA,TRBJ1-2,TGTGCCAGCAGTTTTGGCGGGGACGGCTACACCTTC,CASSFGGDGYTF
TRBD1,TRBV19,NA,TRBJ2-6,TGTGCCAGTAGTACCGGACAGGGTGCTGGGGCCAACGTCCTGACTTTC,CASSTGQGAGANVLTF
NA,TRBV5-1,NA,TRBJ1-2,TGCGCCAGCAGCTACAGGGCCGCTTCTAACTATGGCTACACCTTC,CASSYRAASNYGYTF
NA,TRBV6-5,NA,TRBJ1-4,TGTGCCAGCAGTTACTTTGGGGAGGAGGGTGAAAAACTGTTTTTT,CASSYFGEEGEKLFF
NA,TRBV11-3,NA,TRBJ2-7,TGTGCCAGCAGCTTAACCCCAGGGAACGAGCAGTACTTC,CASSLTPGNEQYF
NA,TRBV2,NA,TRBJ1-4,TGTGCCAGCAGCGCCGGGAGAGATGAAAAACTGTTTTTT,CASSAGRDEKLFF
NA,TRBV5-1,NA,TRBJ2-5,TGCGCCAGCAGCTTGGAGTTGGCAGGGCCCCAAGAGACCCAGTACTTC,CASSLELAGPQETQYF
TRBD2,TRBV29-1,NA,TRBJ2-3,TGCAGCGTTGAAGGGCTAGCGGATAGCACAGATACGCAGTATTTT,CSVEGLADSTDTQYF
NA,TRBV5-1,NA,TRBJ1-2,TGCGCCAGCAGCGTGGACAGCTATGGCTACACCTTC,CASSVDSYGYTF
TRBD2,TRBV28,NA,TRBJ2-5,TGTGCCAGCAGTAAGGGGACAGTGAGACTAGCGGGAGGAAGGTTTCAAGAGACCCAGTACTTC,CASSKGTVRLAGGRFQETQYF
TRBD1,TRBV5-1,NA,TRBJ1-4,TGCGCCAGCAGCTTAGGGACAGGGAGAGAAAAACTGTTTTTT,CASSLGTGREKLFF
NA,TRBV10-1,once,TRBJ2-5,TGCGCCAGCAGTGTTGGCCCTCTGGAGACCCAGTACTTC,CASSVGPLETQYF
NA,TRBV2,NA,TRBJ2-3,TGTGCCAGCAGCGGCGCAGCGGGCCGCCCGAATACGCAGTATTTT,CASSGAAGRPNTQYF
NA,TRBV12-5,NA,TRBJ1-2,TGTGCTAGTGAAAACATAACAGGAACCTTTAACTATGGCTACACCTTC,CASENITGTFNYGYTF
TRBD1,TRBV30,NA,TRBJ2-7,TGTGCCTGGAGGGACAGGGGTCCGTACGAGCAGTACTTC,CAWRDRGPYEQYF
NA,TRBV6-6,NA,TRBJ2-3,TGTGCCAGCAGTACGGAGTATACGCAGTATTTT,CASSTEYTQYF
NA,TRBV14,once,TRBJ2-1,TGTGCCAGCAGCCGAAGATCCGCGGGTAGCTCCTACAATGAGCAGTTCTTC,CASSRRSAGSSYNEQFF
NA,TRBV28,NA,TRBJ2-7,TGTGCCAGCAGTGGGCGGGGCCCCTACGAGCAGTACTTC,CASSGRGPYEQYF